Listed here are 2 T cell receptor beta chains from one sample, sequenced in a study of STAT3 mutations in large granular lymphocyte leukemia. Study conclusions and caveats: Every T-cell large granular lymphocyte leukemia patient had at least one immunodominant TCR beta clonotype.

The antigens of these receptors remain unknown. The method was immunoSEQ multiplex PCR; TCRdb's version includes in-frame clones alone and lacks a portion of them. Seen here are more than 9,000 clones, around 49% observed once, and the top ten hold about 8.1%. The sample comprised peripheral blood mononuclear cells. All receptors come from a boy aged 5-17 years with T-cell large granular lymphocyte leukemia. Some clones in this sample may be carry-over from other donors' samples.

The chain links TRBV5-4 to TRBJ2-1; TRBD2 agrees at 11 bases. The trim removed 4 bases at V and 3 bases at J, leaving 3 bases unmatched. There are 15 residues in the CDR3. Germline loops: CDR1 SGHNT, CDR2 YYREEE (reference sequence). DNA for the CDR3: TGTGCCAGCAGCGGTGGGACTAGCGGCTACAATGAGCAGTTCTTC. Amino acids: CASSGGTSGYNEQFF.

The chain has TRBV7-2 and TRBJ2-4, with 9 positions matching TRBD2. The V and J ends lost 4 bases and 9 bases, in that order; junction bases with no gene match: 19. CDR3 length: 18 amino acids. Looked up from germline, CDR1 is SGHTA and CDR2 is FQGNSA. The CDR3, as DNA: TGTGCCAGCAGCTCAGTGGGTAGCGGGGGATCGAAGCGGGGCATTCAGTACTTC. As protein: CASSSVGSGGSKRGIQYF.